Each of the 25 T cell receptor beta chains below was sequenced from the same sample in a study of OX40 agonist ivuxolimab in advanced cancers. Produced via immunoSEQ multiplex PCR; TCRdb's table is partial and in-frame only. The table has 55,000 to 70,000 clones, about 86% seen once. The specimen was CD4+ or CD8+ T cells sorted from blood, collected in a trial of the OX40 agonist ivuxolimab. The source is an adult with an advanced solid tumor such as melanoma, head and neck, liver or kidney cancer.

The chain links TRBV18 to TRBJ2-3; maybe TRBD1 (5 bases). The V end lost 5 bases, the J end lost 1 base, and 10 bases lay between the germline ends. The CDR3 has 14 residues. Germline V gene data show CDR1 as KGHSH and CDR2 as LQKENI. The CDR3 DNA sequence: TGTGCCAGCTCAATCACAGGCGGCACAGATACGCAGTATTTT. Amino acids: CASSITGGTDTQYF.

This clone was counted a few times. This chain connects TRBV11-2 to TRBJ2-7; 8 bases agree with TRBD1. The V gene end was trimmed by 1 base and the J gene end by 3 bases; junction bases not matched to a gene: 8. Per germline, CDR1 SGHAT and CDR2 FQNNGV. The CDR3 has 16 amino acids. CDR3 loop: CASSLVEAGGHYEQYF. The DNA for the CDR3 is TGTGCCAGCAGCTTAGTCGAGGCAGGGGGCCACTACGAGCAGTACTTC.

The V and J genes are TRBV28 and TRBJ2-6, with 7 bases lining up with TRBD1. CDR1 and CDR2 (germline): MDHEN, SYDVKM. CDR3 length: 17 amino acids. The J segment lost 4 bases and the V segment lost 5 bases, leaving 11 bases of the junction unmatched. CDR3 region: CASSTWTGSTGANVLTF. The CDR3 DNA follows: TGTGCCAGCAGTACCTGGACAGGATCGACAGGGGCCAACGTCCTGACTTTC.

V and J are TRBV11-2 and TRBJ1-2; D unresolved. Trimming took 0 bases from V and 8 from J, leaving 19 bases between them. Germline V gene sequence: CDR1 SGHAT, CDR2 FQNNGV. The CDR3 is 16 amino acids. CDR3 sequence: CASSLDPGNGVRGYTF. The CDR3 DNA is TGTGCCAGCAGCTTAGATCCGGGGAACGGGGTAAGAGGCTACACCTTC.

This chain joins TRBV29-1 and TRBJ2-7; a possible D gene is TRBD2 (5 bases). The CDR3 covers 13 residues. The germline CDR1 and CDR2 sequences are SQVTM and ANQGSEA. V was clipped by 5 bases and J by 3 bases, with 14 bases between them. CDR3 sequence (DNA): TGCAGCGTTCGACACCTGGGGAGCTACGAGCAGTACTTC. This encodes CSVRHLGSYEQYF.

V and J are TRBV5-1 and TRBJ2-5; TRBD1 might be the D (7 bases). CDR1 and CDR2 (germline): SGHRS, YFSETQ. V was clipped by 6 bases and J by 5 bases, with 17 bases between them. The CDR3 is made up of 14 amino acids. The CDR3 DNA sequence: TGCGCCAGCAAAGACAGGGTTCGGGGGGAGACCCAGTACTTC. It is translated as CASKDRVRGETQYF.

The chain joins TRBV5-5 to TRBJ2-1; D call uncertain. Looked up from germline, CDR1 is SGHKS and CDR2 is YYEKEE (reference sequence). Trimming stripped 2 bases from V and 0 bases from J, with 9 bases between. This CDR3 contains 15 residues. The CDR3 loop is CASSLVFNSYNEQFF. CDR3 in DNA: TGTGCCAGCAGCTTAGTATTTAACTCCTACAATGAGCAGTTCTTC.

This chain joins TRBV6-5 and TRBJ2-3; D uncertain. Germline CDR1 MNHEY, CDR2 SVGAGI. Trimming took 0 bases from V and 0 from J, leaving 10 bases between them. CDR3 length equals 16 residues. Here the CDR3 DNA reads TGTGCCAGCAGTTACTCTGGAGCGCCTAGCACAGATACGCAGTATTTT. Translation: CASSYSGAPSTDTQYF.

The rearrangement links TRBV11-2 to TRBJ1-5, with a tentative D call TRBD1 (5 bases). The CDR3 runs 15 residues. Trimming stripped 4 bases from V and 2 bases from J, with 12 bases between. Looked up from germline, CDR1 is SGHAT and CDR2 is FQNNGV. The CDR3 DNA reads TGTGCCAGCAGCTCCGGAGCGGGGGGCAATCAGCCCCAGCATTTT. This codes for CASSSGAGGNQPQHF.

In this sample, this clone turned up once. This sequence joins TRBV14 and TRBJ1-1, with D unresolved. With 5 bases removed from V and 7 bases from J, the gap between germline ends came to 8 bases. The germline CDR1 and CDR2 sequences are SGHDN and FVKESK. The CDR3 is 11 residues long. CDR3 nucleotide sequence: TGTGCCAGCAGCAGCGGAAGTGAAGCTTTCTTT. This gives the protein CASSSGSEAFF.

This chain links TRBV5-6 with TRBJ2-3; 11 bases line up with TRBD1. V shed 6 bases and J 6 bases; nucleotides not matched to a gene: 15. The CDR3 loop spans 17 amino acids. CDR1 and CDR2 (germline): SGHDT, YYEEEE. The CDR3 nucleotides are TGTGCCAGCAACGCGGACAGGGGGCGGGCCATCGAGGATACGCAGTATTTT. As protein: CASNADRGRAIEDTQYF.

The rearrangement joins TRBV6-1 to TRBJ1-6; D is undetermined. Germline loops: CDR1 MNHNS, CDR2 SASEGT. This CDR3 is built from 14 residues. V was clipped by 4 bases and J by 7 bases, with 11 bases between them. The CDR3 sequence: CASSGTERNSPLHF. The CDR3 DNA reads TGTGCCAGCAGTGGGACGGAGAGGAATTCACCCCTCCACTTT.

The V call is TRBV6-5, the J call TRBJ1-2; the match to TRBD1 covers 9 bases. V was clipped by 4 bases and J by 4 bases; unmatched bases: 7. This CDR3 is 15 amino acids long. The germline V gene encodes CDR1 MNHEY and CDR2 SVGAGI. CDR3 region: CASSSTGGDLYGYTF. The CDR3 DNA reads as TGTGCCAGCAGTTCTACAGGGGGCGACCTCTATGGCTACACCTTC.

J is TRBJ2-4 and V is TRBV6-1; 11 nucleotides align to TRBD1. The CDR3 consists of 15 residues. With V trimmed by 6 bases and J by 4 bases, 5 bases remained unmatched. Germline-derived CDR1 and CDR2 are MNHNS and SASEGT. CDR3 nucleotides: TGTGCCAGCAGGGAGGGGACAGGGGGAAAAAACATTCAGTACTTC. This codes for CASREGTGGKNIQYF.

CDR3 sequence: CASSIRDRTNYGYTF. The CDR3 DNA follows: TGTGCCAGCAGTATTCGGGACAGAACTAACTATGGCTACACCTTC. The chain links TRBV13 to TRBJ1-2; 7 bases map to TRBD1. In germline, CDR1 is PRHDT, CDR2 FYEKMQ (reference sequence). V was pared by 6 bases and J by 0 bases, with 7 bases of the junction left unmatched. The CDR3 covers 15 residues. Full variable domain (remainder filled in from reference TRBV13 and TRBJ1-2): AAGVIQSPRHLIKEKRETATLKCYPIPRHDTVYWYQQGPGQDPQFLISFYEKMQSDKGSIPDRFSAQQFSDYHSELNMSSLELGDSALYFCASSIRDRTNYGYTFGSGTRLTVV.

The J gene is TRBJ2-1, the V gene TRBV18; no firm D call. V was shortened by 3 bases and J by 2 bases, with 5 bases between the two germline ends. Germline CDR1 is KGHSH and CDR2 is LQKENI. The CDR3 has 13 residues. The CDR3 sequence: CASSPPTYNEQFF. The CDR3 region has the DNA TGTGCCAGCTCACCCCCCACCTACAATGAGCAGTTCTTC.

The V gene is TRBV7-2, the J gene TRBJ2-7; D uncertain. Germline CDR1 reads SGHTA; CDR2 reads FQGNSA. V gave up 6 bases and J gave up 2 bases, with 17 bases separating them. This CDR3 has 15 amino acids. Here the CDR3 DNA reads TGTGCCAGCAGGAACGGGCGGATAGAAGCCTACGAGCAGTACTTC. Translation: CASRNGRIEAYEQYF.

V and J are TRBV27 and TRBJ2-3, with TRBD2 matching over 11 bases. Trimming took 8 bases from V and 1 from J; bases not matched to a gene: 5. This CDR3 has 15 amino acids. Germline CDR1 and CDR2: MNHEY and SMNVEV (reference sequence). The DNA of the CDR3 is TGTGCCAGCCGCTCTAGCGGGGGGCGCACAGATACGCAGTATTTT. Amino acid sequence: CASRSSGGRTDTQYF.

The chain uses TRBV10-3 and TRBJ2-7; D not certain. This CDR3 comprises 14 residues. Trimming left V 0 bases short and J 5 bases short, with 11 bases between. The germline V gene has CDR1 ENHRY and CDR2 SYGVKD. The CDR3 DNA reads as TGTGCCATCAGTGAGTCGACTCCGAGCGACGAGCAGTACTTC. Residues: CAISESTPSDEQYF.

The rearrangement links TRBV7-2 to TRBJ2-1; 13 bases agree with TRBD2. From germline, CDR1 is SGHTA and CDR2 FQGNSA. V lost 2 bases, J lost 6 bases, and 7 bases stayed unmatched. This CDR3 spans 17 amino acids. Here the CDR3 reads CASSLRGTSGIPNEQFF. As DNA, the CDR3 is TGTGCCAGCAGCTTAAGGGGGACTAGCGGGATCCCCAATGAGCAGTTCTTC.

This chain connects TRBV6-5 to TRBJ1-2, with a possible D match to TRBD1 (5 bases). Germline loops: CDR1 MNHEY, CDR2 SVGAGI. The CDR3 spans 14 residues. V was cut by 2 bases and J by 4 bases, with 11 bases left in between. The CDR3 coding sequence is TGTGCCAGCAGTTACAGGGGTCGGCCCTATGGCTACACCTTC. This codes for CASSYRGRPYGYTF.

The sample holds a few counts of this clone. This rearrangement joins TRBV19 to TRBJ2-4, with TRBD1 matching over 11 bases. Germline loops: CDR1 LNHDA, CDR2 SQIVND (reference sequence). V was clipped by 5 bases and J by 2 bases; unmatched bases: 11. The CDR3 loop spans 18 amino acids. The CDR3 region is CASSVGTGGEWSKNIQYF. The CDR3 bases are TGTGCCAGTAGTGTAGGGACAGGGGGTGAATGGTCCAAAAACATTCAGTACTTC.

The chain employs TRBV7-2 and TRBJ2-1; possibly TRBD2 for D (5 bases). Trimming left V 0 bases short and J 9 bases short, with 12 bases between. Looked up from germline, CDR1 is SGHTA and CDR2 is FQGNSA. The CDR3 length is 14 residues. CDR3 loop: CASSLALASAEQFF. In nucleotides, the CDR3 is TGTGCCAGCAGCTTAGCCCTAGCTTCAGCTGAGCAGTTCTTC.

This sequence joins TRBV6-1 and TRBJ1-2, with D perhaps matching TRBD1 (5 bases). Germline CDR1 is MNHNS and CDR2 is SASEGT. V lost 5 bases and J lost 4, with 14 bases in between. The CDR3 totals 14 residues. DNA for the CDR3: TGTGCCAGCAGTACCCCAGGGCTCGGCTATGGCTACACCTTC. Amino acid sequence: CASSTPGLGYGYTF.

The chain recombines TRBV5-6 with TRBJ2-1; a weak D match, TRBD1 (5 bases). CDR3 size: 14 residues. Germline CDR1 reads SGHDT; CDR2 reads YYEEEE. V was pared by 1 base and J by 0 bases, with 5 bases between. Written as DNA, the CDR3 is TGTGCCAGCAGCTTGCAGGGCTCCTACAATGAGCAGTTCTTC. It encodes CASSLQGSYNEQFF.